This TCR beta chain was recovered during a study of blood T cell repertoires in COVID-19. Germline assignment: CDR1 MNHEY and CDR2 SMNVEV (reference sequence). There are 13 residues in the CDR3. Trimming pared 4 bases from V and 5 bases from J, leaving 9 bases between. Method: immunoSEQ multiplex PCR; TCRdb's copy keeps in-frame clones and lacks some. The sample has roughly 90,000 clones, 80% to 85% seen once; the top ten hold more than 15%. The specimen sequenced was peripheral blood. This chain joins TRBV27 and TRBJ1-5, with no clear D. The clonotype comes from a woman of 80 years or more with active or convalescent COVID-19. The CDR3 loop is CASSSSLYQPQHF. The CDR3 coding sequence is TGTGCCAGCAGTTCCTCCCTTTATCAGCCCCAGCATTTT.